A selection of T cell receptor beta chains follows, all from one sample in a study of blood T cells in healthy people across ages. TCRdb used MiXCR to reprocess the 5' RACE reads, holding one entry per CDR3 protein. The sample holds 650,000 to 1,000,000 distinct CDR3 sequences, roughly 40% seen once. Sequenced input: blood. These TCRs come from a man younger than 35 in good health. Both conserved end residues are part of each CDR3. The order of the fields is clone size, V gene, J gene, D gene, CDR3 DNA, CDR3 protein. The D gene is left open where the match is weak. For some rows the clone size is stated as once, few or many, or as a class when expanded; others skip it.

clone_size: .
v_call: TRBV20-1
j_call: TRBJ2-2
d_call: TRBD1
cdr3_nt: TGCAGTGCTAGAGCAGGGACAGGGGGTGGAGGGGAGCTGTTTTTT
cdr3_aa: CSARAGTGGGGELFF

clone_size: few
v_call: TRBV7-9
j_call: TRBJ2-7
d_call: .
cdr3_nt: TGTGCCAGCAGCTTAGGACAGGACCCCTACGAGCAGTACTTC
cdr3_aa: CASSLGQDPYEQYF

clone_size: few
v_call: TRBV20-1
j_call: TRBJ2-7
d_call: .
cdr3_nt: TGCAGTGCTAGAAAGGACAGAAACAACTACAATGAGCAGTACTTC
cdr3_aa: CSARKDRNNYNEQYF

clone_size: few
v_call: TRBV5-8
j_call: TRBJ2-7
d_call: .
cdr3_nt: TGTGCCAGCAGCTTGAGTCTCCGTTTGTCCTACGAGCAGTACTTC
cdr3_aa: CASSLSLRLSYEQYF

clone_size: .
v_call: TRBV25-1
j_call: TRBJ2-1
d_call: .
cdr3_nt: TGTGCCAGCCGGCCCGGGGGGCCCGTTTACAATGGGCAGTTCTTC
cdr3_aa: CASRPGGPVYNGQFF

clone_size: .
v_call: TRBV5-5
j_call: TRBJ2-1
d_call: .
cdr3_nt: TGTGCCAGCAGCTTGGCCCACAGTACTAATGAGCAGTTCTTC
cdr3_aa: CASSLAHSTNEQFF

clone_size: .
v_call: TRBV7-2
j_call: TRBJ1-2
d_call: TRBD1
cdr3_nt: TGTGCCAGCAGCAACGGACAGGGCGACTATGGCTACACCTTC
cdr3_aa: CASSNGQGDYGYTF

clone_size: few
v_call: TRBV7-2
j_call: TRBJ2-7
d_call: TRBD2
cdr3_nt: TGTGCCAGCAGCTTAGGCGGGGGTAACAATGAGCAGTACTTC
cdr3_aa: CASSLGGGNNEQYF

clone_size: few
v_call: TRBV25-1
j_call: TRBJ2-7
d_call: TRBD1
cdr3_nt: TGTGCCAGCAGTGAATCGACAGGGTACGAGCAGTACTTC
cdr3_aa: CASSESTGYEQYF

clone_size: .
v_call: TRBV20-1
j_call: TRBJ2-7
d_call: .
cdr3_nt: TGCAGTGCTAGAGTCGCCGGGGGGCGGCACAATGAGCAGTACTTC
cdr3_aa: CSARVAGGRHNEQYF

clone_size: .
v_call: TRBV4-2
j_call: TRBJ2-7
d_call: TRBD2
cdr3_nt: TGTGCCAGCAGCTTCGGGACTAGCGGGGGAACCTACGAGCAGTACTTC
cdr3_aa: CASSFGTSGGTYEQYF

clone_size: .
v_call: TRBV12-3/TRBV12-4
j_call: TRBJ2-3
d_call: TRBD1
cdr3_nt: TGTGCCAGCAAGGCCCAGGGACAGTCCAGATACACAGATACGCAGTATTTT
cdr3_aa: CASKAQGQSRYTDTQYF

clone_size: .
v_call: TRBV12-3/TRBV12-4
j_call: TRBJ2-7
d_call: TRBD2
cdr3_nt: TGTGCCAGCAGAACTACCGGGACTAGCGGGGTTGAGCAGTACTTC
cdr3_aa: CASRTTGTSGVEQYF

clone_size: .
v_call: TRBV7-9
j_call: TRBJ1-5
d_call: .
cdr3_nt: TGTTCCAGCAGCCGTTATGACGGGAATCAGCCCCAGCATTTT
cdr3_aa: CSSSRYDGNQPQHF

clone_size: .
v_call: TRBV12-3/TRBV12-4
j_call: TRBJ1-1
d_call: .
cdr3_nt: TGTGCCAGCAGTTTCTCGGCTTTCGATACTGAAGCTTTCTTT
cdr3_aa: CASSFSAFDTEAFF

clone_size: .
v_call: TRBV3-1
j_call: TRBJ2-4
d_call: .
cdr3_nt: TGTGCCAGCAGCCAAGGGACAATGGGTTCCAAAAACATTCAGTACTTC
cdr3_aa: CASSQGTMGSKNIQYF

clone_size: .
v_call: TRBV4-2
j_call: TRBJ2-7
d_call: TRBD2
cdr3_nt: TGTGCCAGCAGCCAAATTTCCGGACTAGAGCACAATGAGCAGTACTTC
cdr3_aa: CASSQISGLEHNEQYF

clone_size: few
v_call: TRBV4-1
j_call: TRBJ1-5
d_call: .
cdr3_nt: TGCGCCAGCAGCCGTGGGGGGGAAGGGACGAACCAGCCCCAGCATTTT
cdr3_aa: CASSRGGEGTNQPQHF

clone_size: once
v_call: TRBV20-1
j_call: TRBJ2-5
d_call: .
cdr3_nt: TGCAGGGTTTCCCAAGAGACCCAGTACTTC
cdr3_aa: CRVSQETQYF

clone_size: many
v_call: TRBV29-1
j_call: TRBJ2-3
d_call: .
cdr3_nt: TGCAGCGTTGTGAGGGCAGATACGCAGTATTTT
cdr3_aa: CSVVRADTQYF

clone_size: .
v_call: TRBV7-2
j_call: TRBJ2-5
d_call: .
cdr3_nt: TGTGCCAGCAGCCCGCAGGCGTACAATGAGCAGTACTTC
cdr3_aa: CASSPQAYNEQYF

clone_size: few
v_call: TRBV6-2/TRBV6-3
j_call: TRBJ1-5
d_call: .
cdr3_nt: TGTGCCAGCAGCTGGGTGCGTGACCCTAATCAGCCCCAGCATTTT
cdr3_aa: CASSWVRDPNQPQHF

clone_size: few
v_call: TRBV5-1
j_call: TRBJ1-1
d_call: .
cdr3_nt: TGCGCCAGCAGCTTGGGGGACGGTGATAGGACTGAAGCTTTCTTT
cdr3_aa: CASSLGDGDRTEAFF

clone_size: few
v_call: TRBV12-3/TRBV12-4
j_call: TRBJ2-5
d_call: TRBD1
cdr3_nt: TGTGCCAGCAGCCTGATGGGACAGGTTCAGGAGACCCAGTACTTC
cdr3_aa: CASSLMGQVQETQYF

clone_size: .
v_call: TRBV2
j_call: TRBJ1-2
d_call: .
cdr3_nt: TGTGCCAGCAGAGGGACGGATGGCTACACCTTC
cdr3_aa: CASRGTDGYTF

clone_size: .
v_call: TRBV20-1
j_call: TRBJ2-3
d_call: .
cdr3_nt: TGCAGTGCTAGAGATTGGCCGGTTAGCACAGATACGCAGTATTTT
cdr3_aa: CSARDWPVSTDTQYF

clone_size: .
v_call: TRBV20-1
j_call: TRBJ1-2
d_call: .
cdr3_nt: TGCAGTGCTAGAGATGGGCCTACTAACTATGGCTACACCTTC
cdr3_aa: CSARDGPTNYGYTF

clone_size: .
v_call: TRBV29-1
j_call: TRBJ2-7
d_call: .
cdr3_nt: TGCAGCGTTAGGTCGAACACCGCATCCTACGAGCAGTACTTC
cdr3_aa: CSVRSNTASYEQYF

clone_size: .
v_call: TRBV6-2/TRBV6-3
j_call: TRBJ2-3
d_call: .
cdr3_nt: TGTGCCAGCAGTTTCCGGGACGGTTATACGCAGTATTTT
cdr3_aa: CASSFRDGYTQYF

clone_size: .
v_call: TRBV5-1
j_call: TRBJ2-6
d_call: .
cdr3_nt: TGCGCCAGCAGCCCCCGCCGACAGAGTATTTCCTCTGGGGCCAACGTCCTGACTTTC
cdr3_aa: CASSPRRQSISSGANVLTF

clone_size: .
v_call: TRBV12-3/TRBV12-4
j_call: TRBJ2-1
d_call: .
cdr3_nt: TGTGCCAGCAGTGTTGGGCAGGACAATGAGCAGTTCTTC
cdr3_aa: CASSVGQDNEQFF

clone_size: .
v_call: TRBV6-5
j_call: TRBJ1-1
d_call: .
cdr3_nt: TGTGCCAGCAGGGTACAGGAGAACACTGAAGCTTTCTTT
cdr3_aa: CASRVQENTEAFF

clone_size: .
v_call: TRBV3-1
j_call: TRBJ2-3
d_call: .
cdr3_nt: TGTGCCAGCAGCCAAGATCGGAATCTTGGGGCCACCATTAGCACAGATACGCAGTATTTT
cdr3_aa: CASSQDRNLGATISTDTQYF

clone_size: few
v_call: TRBV24-1
j_call: TRBJ2-6
d_call: .
cdr3_nt: TGTGCCACCAGTGGAACATTTACAGGGTCCGGGGCCAACGTCCTGACTTTC
cdr3_aa: CATSGTFTGSGANVLTF

clone_size: .
v_call: TRBV7-2
j_call: TRBJ2-1
d_call: .
cdr3_nt: TGTGCCAGCAGCTTAAAGTTTGAGGCAGGACAGACCCAGTTCTTC
cdr3_aa: CASSLKFEAGQTQFF

clone_size: .
v_call: TRBV7-9
j_call: TRBJ1-1
d_call: .
cdr3_nt: TGTGCCAGCAGCTTATCCAGAAGGGAAAGCACTGAAGCTTTCTTT
cdr3_aa: CASSLSRRESTEAFF

clone_size: many
v_call: TRBV20-1
j_call: TRBJ2-3
d_call: .
cdr3_nt: TGCAGTGCACGCACAGATACGCAGTATTTT
cdr3_aa: CSARTDTQYF

clone_size: few
v_call: TRBV10-3
j_call: TRBJ1-5
d_call: TRBD1
cdr3_nt: TGTGCCATCAGTGGGACAGGGAGAGGCAATCAGCCCCAGCATTTT
cdr3_aa: CAISGTGRGNQPQHF

clone_size: .
v_call: TRBV20-1
j_call: TRBJ2-5
d_call: TRBD2
cdr3_nt: TGCAGTGCCGGGGGACTATTTGAGACCCAGTACTTC
cdr3_aa: CSAGGLFETQYF

clone_size: few
v_call: TRBV7-2
j_call: TRBJ2-7
d_call: TRBD2
cdr3_nt: TGTGCCAGCAGCTATCGGGGGGTGTCCTACGAGCAGTACTTC
cdr3_aa: CASSYRGVSYEQYF

clone_size: .
v_call: TRBV5-1
j_call: TRBJ1-5
d_call: .
cdr3_nt: TGCGCCAGCAGCCCAGACGGAATCAATCAGCCCCAGCATTTT
cdr3_aa: CASSPDGINQPQHF

clone_size: many
v_call: TRBV20-1
j_call: TRBJ2-3
d_call: TRBD2
cdr3_nt: TGCAGTGCTAGTCGTAGCGGGGGGATCACAGATACGCAGTATTTT
cdr3_aa: CSASRSGGITDTQYF

clone_size: .
v_call: TRBV15
j_call: TRBJ2-7
d_call: .
cdr3_nt: TGTGCCACCAGCAGAACCGCCACCTACGAGCAGTACTTC
cdr3_aa: CATSRTATYEQYF

clone_size: .
v_call: TRBV20-1
j_call: TRBJ2-1
d_call: .
cdr3_nt: TGCAGTGCTAGTAGTGGCAGAAGAGTAAACAATGAGCAGTTCTTC
cdr3_aa: CSASSGRRVNNEQFF

clone_size: many
v_call: TRBV29-1
j_call: TRBJ1-2
d_call: .
cdr3_nt: TGCAGCGTTGTTGGCGGAGCTAACTATGGCTACACCTTC
cdr3_aa: CSVVGGANYGYTF

clone_size: once
v_call: TRBV7-6
j_call: TRBJ2-5
d_call: .
cdr3_nt: TGTGTCAGCAGCTTACAGGCTGTTCCAGAGACCCAGTACTTC
cdr3_aa: CVSSLQAVPETQYF

clone_size: .
v_call: TRBV7-2
j_call: TRBJ2-1
d_call: .
cdr3_nt: TGTGCCAGCAGCCGAGAGGGTTCCTACAATGAGCAGTTCTTC
cdr3_aa: CASSREGSYNEQFF

clone_size: few
v_call: TRBV11-2
j_call: TRBJ2-5
d_call: .
cdr3_nt: TGTGCCAGCAGCTTCGGACCGAACCGACAAGAGACCCAGTACTTC
cdr3_aa: CASSFGPNRQETQYF

clone_size: few
v_call: TRBV24-1
j_call: TRBJ2-1
d_call: .
cdr3_nt: TGTGCCACCAATGCCGAGACAGGATACAATGAGCAGTTCTTC
cdr3_aa: CATNAETGYNEQFF

clone_size: .
v_call: TRBV20-1
j_call: TRBJ2-5
d_call: TRBD1
cdr3_nt: TGTAGTGCTAGCCGGGACAGGGAGATCAATGAGCAGTACTTC
cdr3_aa: CSASRDREINEQYF